This T cell receptor (beta chain) came from a study of blood T cell repertoires in COVID-19. Using immunoSEQ multiplex PCR, the repertoire was profiled, and TCRdb retains in-frame clones only, with some absent. The table has fewer than 300,000 clones, 75% to 95% seen once. The clonotype was recovered from a woman in her twenties or thirties who had recovered from COVID-19. The sample comprised PBMCs or T cells enriched from blood (not recorded which).

The CDR3 loop reads CASSQGQGAGNEQFF. The CDR3 DNA follows: TGCGCCAGCAGCCAAGGACAGGGGGCTGGTAATGAGCAGTTCTTC. This sequence joins TRBV4-3 and TRBJ2-1; TRBD1 matches at 10 bases. Germline CDR1 is LGHNA and CDR2 is YSLEER. This CDR3 contains 15 residues. With 1 base clipped from V and 7 bases from J, the junction kept 4 bases outside the gene matches.